This T cell receptor beta chain was observed in a study of T-cell memory formation after mild COVID-19. Study-level information: TCR clusters mostly belonged to single donors.

Constant-segment primers served in 5'RACE that generated TCR alpha and TCR beta cDNA libraries bearing sample barcodes and UMIs. TCRdb used MiXCR to reprocess the 5' RACE reads, holding one entry per CDR3 protein. The data hold about 350,000 distinct CDR3 sequences, with 20% to 25% observed a single time. The germline V and J ends were trimmed by 5 bases and 6 bases, with 12 bases remaining between them. The CDR3 runs to 12 residues. CDR1 and CDR2 from the germline V gene are SQVTM and ANQGSEA. Study-level findings and limits: CD4/CD8 balance characterized clones contracting day 15 to 85, and CD4+ skew characterized later expanders. Shrinking CD4+ clones were chiefly CM and EM; CD8+ ones were chiefly EMRA.

The sample holds a few counts of this clonotype. Its antigen is still unknown. Sequences were obtained from PBMCs or a T cell subset sorted from them (not recorded which). This rearrangement joins TRBV29-1 to TRBJ2-3; D gene unclear. The receptor was isolated from a man between 18 and 35 years old who had mild COVID-19 (a few samples of this study predate the infection). Cell type and time point are not known. DNA of the CDR3: TGCAGCGTTTCCGTGTACCGCGATACGCAGTATTTT. Translated, it gives CSVSVYRDTQYF.